This TCR beta chain stems from a study of T cells in Graves' hyperthyroidism and ophthalmopathy. This clonotype has at least ten counts. The source material, RNA transcripts, was used to amplify TCR beta CDR3 regions. The TCR CDR3 was amplified in a first-round RT-PCR using the HTBI primer set. TCRdb redid the calling of the multiplex PCR reads with MiXCR, one entry per CDR3 protein. The table has about 360,000 distinct CDR3 sequences, about 12% seen once. The V gene's germline CDR1 is DFQATT and CDR2 SNEGSKA (reference sequence). The CDR3 loop spans 14 amino acids. V shed 3 bases and J 7 bases; nucleotides not matched to a gene: 11. Diagnostic decisions used clinical symptoms, serum thyroxine and TRAb, thyroid ultrasound and orbital computed tomography. Fresh peripheral blood, roughly 9.6 ml, was the source of the PBMCs.

The sequence was obtained from a woman aged 18-35 years with Graves' hyperthyroidism. Input material: blood. V gene TRBV20-1 combines with J gene TRBJ1-2, with 7 bases that match TRBD1. Here the CDR3 reads CSARLDRASLGYTF. The CDR3 region has the DNA TGCAGTGCTAGGTTAGACAGGGCATCTCTTGGCTACACCTTC.